The sequence of this T cell receptor (beta chain) was determined in a study of blood T cell repertoires in COVID-19. Study-level background: Sources were T cells, B-cell-depleted T cells, or PBMCs; the material itself was cDNA or gDNA.

How the authors handled the data: Estimates of nucleated cell counts were drawn from the amplification of reference gene primers. Measured with immunoSEQ multiplex PCR; TCRdb has only the in-frame clones, and not every one. D and trimming were read from the DNA, whereas the V and J calls and clone size are those reported in that table. The data show 380,000 or so clones, with 81% seen just once and roughly 1.2% held by the top ten. CDR1 and CDR2 from the germline V gene are SNHLY and FYNNEI. There are 14 residues in the CDR3. Trimming left V 6 bases short and J 1 base short, with 11 bases between. V and J are TRBV2 and TRBJ2-3, with D possibly being TRBD2 (6 bases). Sequenced input: peripheral blood. This receptor was taken from a human donor with acute or convalescent COVID-19. The donor label of this sample is uncertain. The CDR3 is CASRVGGGTDTQYF. For the CDR3, the DNA is TGTGCCAGCAGGGTCGGGGGTGGCACAGATACGCAGTATTTT.